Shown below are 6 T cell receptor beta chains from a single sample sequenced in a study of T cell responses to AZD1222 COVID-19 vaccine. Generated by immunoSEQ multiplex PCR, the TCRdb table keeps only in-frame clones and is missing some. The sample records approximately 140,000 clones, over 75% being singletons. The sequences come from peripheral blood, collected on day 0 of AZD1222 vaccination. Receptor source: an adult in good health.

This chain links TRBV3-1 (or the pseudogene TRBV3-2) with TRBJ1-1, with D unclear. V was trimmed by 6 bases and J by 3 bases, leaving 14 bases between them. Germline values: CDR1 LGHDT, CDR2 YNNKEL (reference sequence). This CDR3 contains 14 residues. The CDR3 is CASSVRWGDTEAFF. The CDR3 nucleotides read TGTGCCAGCAGTGTGAGGTGGGGTGACACTGAAGCTTTCTTT.

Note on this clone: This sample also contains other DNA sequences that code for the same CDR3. Here the CDR3 DNA reads TGTGCCAGTAGTATAAGGCTGGACACTGAAGCTTTCTTT. Translation gives CASSIRLDTEAFF. This chain uses TRBV19 with TRBJ1-1; D is uncertain. Looked up from germline, CDR1 is LNHDA and CDR2 is SQIVND (reference sequence). V lost 2 bases, J lost 3 bases, and 7 bases lay in between. The CDR3 extends over 13 amino acids.

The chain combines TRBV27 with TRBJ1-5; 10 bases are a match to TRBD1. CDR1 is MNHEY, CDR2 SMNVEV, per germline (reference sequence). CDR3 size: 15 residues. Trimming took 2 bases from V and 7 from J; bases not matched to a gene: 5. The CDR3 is CASSLDRGRGQPQHF. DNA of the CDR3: TGTGCCAGCAGTTTAGACAGGGGGCGCGGGCAGCCCCAGCATTTT.

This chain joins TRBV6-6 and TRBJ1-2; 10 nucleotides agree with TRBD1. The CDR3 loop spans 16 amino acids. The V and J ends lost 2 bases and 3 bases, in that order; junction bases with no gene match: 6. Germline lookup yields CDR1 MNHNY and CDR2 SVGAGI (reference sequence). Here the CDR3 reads CASSYPGQGGDYGYTF. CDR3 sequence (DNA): TGTGCCAGCAGTTACCCTGGACAGGGGGGAGACTATGGCTACACCTTC.

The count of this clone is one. The CDR3 protein is CASSQAQGYEQYF. CDR3 nucleotide sequence: TGCGCCAGCAGCCAAGCGCAGGGGTACGAGCAGTACTTC. The chain joins TRBV4-1 to TRBJ2-7; D is perhaps TRBD1 (6 bases). This CDR3 comprises 13 residues. CDR1 and CDR2 from the germline V gene are MGHRA and YSYEKL. Trimming took off 1 base at V and 4 bases at J, with 8 bases between the two ends.

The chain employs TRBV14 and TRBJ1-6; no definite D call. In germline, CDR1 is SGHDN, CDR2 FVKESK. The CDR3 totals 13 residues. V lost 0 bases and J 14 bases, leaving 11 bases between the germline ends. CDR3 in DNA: TGTGCCAGCAGCCAAGATGGGGAGCTTTCCCTCCACTTT. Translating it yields CASSQDGELSLHF.